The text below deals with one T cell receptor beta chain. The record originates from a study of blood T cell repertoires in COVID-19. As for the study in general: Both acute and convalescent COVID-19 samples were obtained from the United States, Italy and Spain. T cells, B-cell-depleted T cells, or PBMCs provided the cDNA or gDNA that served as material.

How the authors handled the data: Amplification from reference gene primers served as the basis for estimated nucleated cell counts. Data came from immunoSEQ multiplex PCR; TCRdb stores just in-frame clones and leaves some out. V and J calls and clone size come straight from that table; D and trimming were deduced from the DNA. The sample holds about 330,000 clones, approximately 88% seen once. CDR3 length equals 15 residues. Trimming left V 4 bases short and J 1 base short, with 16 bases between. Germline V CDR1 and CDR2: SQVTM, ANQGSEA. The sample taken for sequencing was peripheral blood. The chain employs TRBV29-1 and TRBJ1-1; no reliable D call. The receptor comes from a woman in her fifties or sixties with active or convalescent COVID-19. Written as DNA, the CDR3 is TGCAGCGTTGCCCCAGGCGGACTGCGGAACACTGAAGCTTTCTTT. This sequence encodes CSVAPGGLRNTEAFF.